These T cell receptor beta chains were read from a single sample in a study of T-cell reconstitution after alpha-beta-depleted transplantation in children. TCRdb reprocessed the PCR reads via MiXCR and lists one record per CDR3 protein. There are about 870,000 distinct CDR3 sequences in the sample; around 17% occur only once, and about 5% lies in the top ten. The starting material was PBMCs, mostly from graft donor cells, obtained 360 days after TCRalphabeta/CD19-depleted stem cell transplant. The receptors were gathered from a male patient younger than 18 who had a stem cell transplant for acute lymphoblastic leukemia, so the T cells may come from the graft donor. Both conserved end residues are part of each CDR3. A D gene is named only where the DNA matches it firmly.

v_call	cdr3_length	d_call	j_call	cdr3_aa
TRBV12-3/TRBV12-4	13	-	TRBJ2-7	CASSLVTVDEQYF
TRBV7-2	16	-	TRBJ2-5	CASSLIRGRRQETQYF
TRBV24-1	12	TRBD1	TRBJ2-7	CATAGTGDEQYF
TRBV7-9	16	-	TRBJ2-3	CASSAPLRSLRDTQYF
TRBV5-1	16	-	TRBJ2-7	CASSSKRGETSYEQYF
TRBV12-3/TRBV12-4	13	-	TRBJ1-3	CASTGQARNTIYF
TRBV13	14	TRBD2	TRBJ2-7	CASSASGIGYEQYF
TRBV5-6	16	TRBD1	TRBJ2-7	CASSSPGGINSYEQYF
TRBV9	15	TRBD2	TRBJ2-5	CASSVVAGEKETQYF
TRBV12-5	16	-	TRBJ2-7	CASGLVLGQPSYEQYF
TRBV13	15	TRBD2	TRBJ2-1	CASGIAGGAYNEQFF
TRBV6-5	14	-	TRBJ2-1	CASSYGGQYNEQFF
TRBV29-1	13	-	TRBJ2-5	CSVVASVGETQYF
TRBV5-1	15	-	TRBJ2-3	CASSSGSGVGDTQYF
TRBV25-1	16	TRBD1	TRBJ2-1	CASSDLGQGSGKGQFF
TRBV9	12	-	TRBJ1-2	CASSTGYHGYTF
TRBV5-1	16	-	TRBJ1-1	CASSSWDAFVGTEAFF
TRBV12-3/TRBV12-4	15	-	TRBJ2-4	CASSFGGYSKNIQYF
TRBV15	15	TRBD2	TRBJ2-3	CATSSRDYLTDTQYF
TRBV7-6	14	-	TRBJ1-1	CASSLEYMNTEAFF
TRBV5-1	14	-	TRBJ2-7	CASSLRQTSYEQYF
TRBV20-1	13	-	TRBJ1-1	CSAKEDPAREAFF
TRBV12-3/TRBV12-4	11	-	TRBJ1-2	CASSDSYGYTF
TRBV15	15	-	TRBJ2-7	CATSTLAGWSYEQYF
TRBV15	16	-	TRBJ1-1	CATSRDYRVLNTEAFF
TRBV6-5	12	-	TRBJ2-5	CASSRGKETQYF
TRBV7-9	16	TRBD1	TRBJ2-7	CASSSLDRGSAYEQYF
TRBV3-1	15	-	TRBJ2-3	CASSHGGISTDTQYF
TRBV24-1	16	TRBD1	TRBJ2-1	CATSRNRGHGWDEQFF
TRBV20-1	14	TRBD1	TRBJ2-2	CSARGTGGTGELFF